The 28 T cell receptor beta chains reported below all come from one sample, sequenced in a study of vaccination and CD4 T cells after COVID-19 (dated by TCRdb to between 2021 and 2023). The library was generated by PCR. Data came from an Illumina iSeq 100. Using fastp at Q25 and MiXCR, TCRdb reprocessed the public reads and kept productive beta chains. CDR3 protein duplicates are merged, each entry listing the most common genes and DNA. This sample gives roughly 18,000 distinct CDR3 sequences in total; 60% to 80% of them show up just once. About 0.94% of the sample is taken by the ten largest. The material sequenced was CD4+ T cells from blood, taken before SARS-CoV-2 vaccination. These receptors were obtained from a human donor who had recovered from COVID-19.

This chain connects TRBV20-1 to TRBJ1-2, with D perhaps TRBD1 (5 bases). The CDR3 totals 13 residues. Trimming took 3 bases from V and 4 from J, leaving 12 bases between them. Germline CDR1 reads DFQATT; CDR2 reads SNEGSKA (reference sequence). CDR3 sequence: CSARLEGLYGYTF. The CDR3 nucleotides read TGCAGTGCTAGGTTGGAGGGGCTCTATGGCTACACCTTC.

The chain employs TRBV20-1 and TRBJ1-1; TRBD1 matches 8 bases. This CDR3 spans 14 amino acids. From germline, CDR1 is DFQATT and CDR2 SNEGSKA (reference sequence). V shed 5 bases and J 5 bases; nucleotides not matched to a gene: 10. CDR3 DNA: TGCAGTGCTCGAGCAGGGGGCGCGGGGACTGAAGCTTTCTTT. It translates to CSARAGGAGTEAFF.

This clonotype is a singleton in its sample. The chain joins TRBV20-1 to TRBJ2-3, with a weak D call TRBD2 (5 bases). From germline, CDR1 is DFQATT and CDR2 SNEGSKA (reference sequence). V was shortened by 6 bases and J by 5 bases, with 18 bases between the two germline ends. The CDR3 extends over 14 amino acids. In nucleotides, the CDR3 is TGCAGTGCCCTGATACCCGGGGTCCGAGATACGCAGTATTTT. This sequence encodes CSALIPGVRDTQYF.

The rearrangement links TRBV6-1 to TRBJ2-6, with 7 positions matching TRBD1. The ends lost 1 base at V and 1 base at J; junction bases unmatched: 4. This CDR3 region has 17 residues. Germline V gene sequence: CDR1 MNHNS, CDR2 SASEGT. The CDR3, as DNA: TGTGCCAGCAGTGAAGACCGACAGGGATCTGGGGCCAACGTCCTGACTTTC. Protein sequence: CASSEDRQGSGANVLTF.

This clonotype was seen more than once but under ten times. V usage is TRBV10-1 and J usage is TRBJ1-1; D is unclear. CDR3 length equals 13 residues. Trimming stripped 2 bases from V and 5 bases from J, with 9 bases between. Looked up from germline, CDR1 is WNHNN and CDR2 is SYGVQD (reference sequence). CDR3 bases: TGCGCCAGCAGTGAGCCGGGAGGGACTGAAGCTTTCTTT. This codes for CASSEPGGTEAFF.

The rearrangement links TRBV7-9 to TRBJ2-5; D may be TRBD2 (6 bases). Between the trimmed V and J ends, which lost 3 bases and 5 bases, there was a span of 16 bases. CDR3 size: 15 residues. The germline V gene has CDR1 SEHNR and CDR2 FQNEAQ (reference sequence). CDR3 amino acids: CASSLAGLSWETQYF. As DNA, the CDR3 is TGTGCCAGCAGCTTGGCGGGACTTTCCTGGGAGACCCAGTACTTC. Complete variable domain (other parts from reference TRBV7-9 and TRBJ2-5): DTGVSQNPRHKITKRGQNVTFRCDPISEHNRLYWYRQTLGQGPEFLTYFQNEAQLEKSRLLSDRFSAERPKGSFSTLEIQRTEQGDSAMYLCASSLAGLSWETQYFGPGTRLLVL.

The V gene is TRBV20-1, the J gene TRBJ1-5, with 8 nucleotides matching TRBD1. From germline, CDR1 is DFQATT and CDR2 SNEGSKA (reference sequence). V dropped 2 bases and J dropped 7; count of bases not matched to a gene: 1. The CDR3 contains 12 residues. The CDR3: CSARRTGQPQHF. CDR3 DNA: TGCAGTGCTAGAAGGACAGGGCAGCCCCAGCATTTT.

The chain uses TRBV20-1 and TRBJ2-7; weak D call: TRBD2 (5 bases). This CDR3 has 14 amino acids. Trimming pared 3 bases from V and 4 bases from J, leaving 16 bases between. CDR1 and CDR2 (germline): DFQATT, SNEGSKA (reference sequence). The CDR3 DNA reads TGCAGTGCTAGCACGCTAGCCCAGAATTACGAGCAGTACTTC. Protein: CSASTLAQNYEQYF.

This chain connects TRBV7-2 to TRBJ1-1; D gene uncertain. The germline V and J ends were trimmed by 1 base and 1 base, with 7 bases remaining between them. The germline V gene has CDR1 SGHTA and CDR2 FQGNSA. There are 14 residues in the CDR3. DNA for the CDR3: TGTGCCAGCAGCTTAGAATGGGGGAACACTGAAGCTTTCTTT. It specifies CASSLEWGNTEAFF.

The chain carries TRBV7-8 and TRBJ2-7, with 13 bases fitting TRBD2. The CDR3 totals 16 residues. CDR1 and CDR2 from the germline V gene are SGHVS and FQNEAQ. Trimming cost V 2 bases and J 6 bases; bases outside gene matches: 7. CDR3 sequence (DNA): TGTGCCAGCAGCTTACAGACTAGCGGGAGGAATGGCGAGCAGTACTTC. It encodes CASSLQTSGRNGEQYF.

This chain uses TRBV27 with TRBJ2-7; D is possibly TRBD1 (5 bases). From germline, CDR1 is MNHEY and CDR2 SMNVEV (reference sequence). Trimming removed 5 bases from V and 3 bases from J, with 11 bases in between. The CDR3 runs 13 residues. The chain's CDR3 is CASSDRELYEQYF. The CDR3 DNA reads TGTGCCAGCAGTGACAGAGAACTCTACGAGCAGTACTTC.

This chain connects TRBV28 to TRBJ1-1; 10 bases are a match to TRBD1. Germline CDR1 is MDHEN and CDR2 is SYDVKM. CDR3 length: 15 amino acids. V shed 5 bases, J shed 3 bases, and the junction held 6 bases outside the gene matches. The CDR3 spells CASSATGGAHTEAFF. In DNA form, the CDR3 reads TGTGCCAGCAGTGCGACAGGGGGCGCTCACACTGAAGCTTTCTTT.

The chain recombines TRBV20-1 with TRBJ1-5; D remains unclear. V was cut by 1 base and J by 0 bases, with 10 bases left in between. This CDR3 comprises 15 residues. Looked up from germline, CDR1 is DFQATT and CDR2 is SNEGSKA (reference sequence). The CDR3 nucleotides are TGCAGTGCTAGAGTTAGGCAGGATAGCAATCAGCCCCAGCATTTT. Protein: CSARVRQDSNQPQHF.

This clonotype was seen a handful of times. The rearrangement uses TRBV6-1 and TRBJ1-1, with D tentatively TRBD1 (6 bases). Per germline, CDR1 MNHNS and CDR2 SASEGT. Trimming took off 8 bases at V and 5 bases at J, with 18 bases between the two ends. The CDR3 runs to 14 residues. This CDR3 reads CASGSSGVKTEAFF. In DNA, the CDR3 is TGTGCCAGCGGAAGCTCAGGGGTAAAAACTGAAGCTTTCTTT.

The rearrangement uses TRBV5-4 and TRBJ2-6; D call uncertain. V was pared by 0 bases and J by 5 bases, with 18 bases between. Germline V gene lookup returns CDR1 SGHNT and CDR2 YYREEE (reference sequence). The CDR3 has 18 amino acids. The CDR3 DNA reads as TGTGCCAGCAGCTTGGTGAAGCAGGCGCCCCGGAGGGCCAACGTCCTGACTTTC. Protein sequence: CASSLVKQAPRRANVLTF. The full variable domain, in which reference TRBV5-4 and TRBJ2-6 provide the parts outside the CDR3, is ETGVTQSPTHLIKTRGQQVTLRCSSQSGHNTVSWYQQALGQGPQFIFQYYREEENGRGNFPPRFSGLQFPNYSSELNVNALELDDSALYLCASSLVKQAPRRANVLTFGAGSRLTVL.

This clonotype was seen a handful of times. The rearrangement joins TRBV7-2 to TRBJ1-3; the match to TRBD1 covers 9 bases. Germline V gene sequence: CDR1 SGHTA, CDR2 FQGNSA. CDR3 length equals 19 residues. J lost 0 bases, V lost 1 base, and 10 bases had no gene match. CDR3 nucleotides: TGTGCCAGCAGCTTAGGGGGGACGGGACAGGGCGCCTCTGGAAACACCATATATTTT. Protein sequence: CASSLGGTGQGASGNTIYF.

The gene calls are TRBV6-1 and TRBJ2-5; a weak D match, TRBD2 (6 bases). The ends were cut back, 6 bases at V and 2 bases at J, with 10 bases in the middle. CDR3 length: 13 residues. Germline V gives CDR1 MNHNS, CDR2 SASEGT. CDR3 nucleotides: TGTGCCAGCAGGCGGGACTTGCAAGAGACCCAGTACTTC. It yields the protein CASRRDLQETQYF.

This chain joins TRBV2 and TRBJ1-1, with TRBD1 identical over 9 bases. Per the germline V gene, CDR1 is SNHLY and CDR2 is FYNNEI. J gave up 7 bases and V 4 bases, and 4 bases lay outside the gene matches. The CDR3 has 13 amino acids. CDR3 residues: CASSATGGDEAFF. The CDR3 bases are TGTGCCAGCAGTGCTACAGGGGGCGATGAAGCTTTCTTT.

This clonotype occurred a few times. V is TRBV19 and J is TRBJ1-5; D ambiguous. The CDR3 loop spans 14 amino acids. CDR1 is LNHDA, CDR2 SQIVND, per germline (reference sequence). Deletions cut 2 bases from V and 1 base from J, with 6 bases between. The CDR3 is CASSILSSNQPQHF. CDR3 nucleotides: TGTGCCAGTAGTATATTATCGAGCAATCAGCCCCAGCATTTT.

The rearrangement uses TRBV6-1 and TRBJ2-1; D is unresolved. The germline CDR1 and CDR2 sequences are MNHNS and SASEGT. V lost 2 bases to trimming and J lost 7 bases, with 18 bases between them. This CDR3 has 16 amino acids. CDR3 region: CASSEPSAAAENEQFF. In nucleotides, the CDR3 is TGTGCCAGCAGTGAACCCTCGGCGGCAGCCGAGAATGAGCAGTTCTTC.

This sequence joins TRBV7-8 and TRBJ1-3; no definite D call. CDR3 length: 14 residues. Germline CDR1 SGHVS, CDR2 FQNEAQ. V lost 3 bases to trimming and J lost 4 bases, with 10 bases between them. Here the CDR3 reads CASSFRGGGNTIYF. The CDR3 DNA reads TGTGCCAGCAGCTTCCGGGGAGGAGGAAACACCATATATTTT.

This chain connects TRBV12-3 or TRBV12-4 to TRBJ1-5; 7 bases line up with TRBD1. The CDR3 covers 16 residues. V trimming: 8 bases; J trimming: 5 bases; junction bases outside the gene matches: 15. CDR3 coding DNA: TGTGCCAGCTGTGAAGGGGTCAGGGGGGTGCATCAGCCCCAGCATTTT. Its translation: CASCEGVRGVHQPQHF.

This chain joins TRBV11-2 and TRBJ2-3; D remains ambiguous. V was pared by 3 bases and J by 6 bases, with 7 bases between. Germline-derived CDR1 and CDR2 are SGHAT and FQNNGV. This CDR3 is built from 12 residues. CDR3: CASSLNMDTQYF. The CDR3 coding sequence is TGTGCCAGCAGCTTGAACATGGATACGCAGTATTTT.

The CDR3 sequence is CASSGQVNQPQHF. CDR3 coding DNA: TGTGCCAGCAGTGGACAGGTCAATCAGCCCCAGCATTTT. The gene calls are TRBV6-1 and TRBJ1-5, with D perhaps TRBD1 (6 bases). Germline loops: CDR1 MNHNS, CDR2 SASEGT. The V gene lost 4 bases and the J gene lost 3 bases, with 7 bases spanning the gap. The CDR3 consists of 13 residues.

This sequence joins TRBV28 and TRBJ2-7; D may be TRBD1 or TRBD2 (5 bases each). The CDR3 is 15 residues long. Trimming shortened V by 7 bases and J by 5 bases, and 21 bases separated the two germline ends. Germline CDR1 and CDR2: MDHEN and SYDVKM. The CDR3 loop reads CASTRRQGRAHEQYF. CDR3 in DNA: TGTGCCAGCACCCGGCGGCAGGGACGGGCTCACGAGCAGTACTTC.

The gene calls are TRBV20-1 and TRBJ1-5; D call uncertain. Germline loops: CDR1 DFQATT, CDR2 SNEGSKA (reference sequence). V lost 1 base and J 7 bases, leaving 11 bases between the germline ends. This CDR3 region has 13 residues. The CDR3, as DNA: TGCAGTGCTAGAGGGAATAACGAACAGCCCCAGCATTTT. This sequence encodes CSARGNNEQPQHF.

The rearrangement joins TRBV20-1 to TRBJ2-5; D call uncertain. Germline CDR1 and CDR2: DFQATT and SNEGSKA (reference sequence). Trimming took 5 bases from V and 5 from J, leaving 15 bases between them. The CDR3 runs to 13 residues. The CDR3 sequence: CSARHLVLETQYF. The CDR3 nucleotides are TGCAGTGCTCGCCATCTAGTACTCGAGACCCAGTACTTC.

V is TRBV7-9 and J is TRBJ2-3, with 9 positions matching TRBD2. V was pared by 6 bases and J by 0 bases, with 13 bases of the junction left unmatched. The length of the CDR3 is 18 residues. Germline V gives CDR1 SEHNR, CDR2 FQNEAQ (reference sequence). The CDR3 loop reads CASRPRLAGRKSTDTQYF. CDR3 in DNA: TGTGCCAGCAGGCCGCGGCTAGCGGGACGGAAGAGCACAGATACGCAGTATTTT.